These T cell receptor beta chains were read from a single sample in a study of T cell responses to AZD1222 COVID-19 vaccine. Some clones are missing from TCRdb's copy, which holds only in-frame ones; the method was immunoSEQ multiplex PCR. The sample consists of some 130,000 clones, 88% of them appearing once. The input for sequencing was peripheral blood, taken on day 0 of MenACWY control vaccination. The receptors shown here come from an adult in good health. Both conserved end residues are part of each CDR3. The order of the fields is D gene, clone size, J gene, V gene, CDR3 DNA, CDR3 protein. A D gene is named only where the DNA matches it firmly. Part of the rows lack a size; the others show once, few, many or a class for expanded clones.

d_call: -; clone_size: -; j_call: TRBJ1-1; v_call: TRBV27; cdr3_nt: TGTGCCAGCAGGCCCAGTCGCAACGCGGGTGAAGCTTTCTTT; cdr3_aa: CASRPSRNAGEAFF
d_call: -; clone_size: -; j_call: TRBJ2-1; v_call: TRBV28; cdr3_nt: TGTGCCAGCAGTGCCGGGTACAATGAGCAGTTCTTC; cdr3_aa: CASSAGYNEQFF
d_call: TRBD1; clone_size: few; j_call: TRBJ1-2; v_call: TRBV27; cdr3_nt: TGTGCCAGCAGCCCGGCCAGACAGGGGGTAGGCGGCTACACCTTC; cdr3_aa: CASSPARQGVGGYTF
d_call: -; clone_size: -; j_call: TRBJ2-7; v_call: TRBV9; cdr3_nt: TGTGCCAGCAGCCCCGGACAGAGCTACGAGCAGTACTTC; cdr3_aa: CASSPGQSYEQYF
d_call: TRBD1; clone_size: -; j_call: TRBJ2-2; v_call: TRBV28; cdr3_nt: TGTGCCAGCAGTCCAGGGGGCGCGGGTCCCGGGGAGCTGTTTTTT; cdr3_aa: CASSPGGAGPGELFF
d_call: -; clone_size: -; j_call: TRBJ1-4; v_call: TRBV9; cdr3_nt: TGTGCCAGCAGTGAGGGACAAAAGAGTGAAAAACTGTTTTTT; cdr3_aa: CASSEGQKSEKLFF
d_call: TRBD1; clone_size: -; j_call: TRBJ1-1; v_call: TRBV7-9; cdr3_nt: TGTGCCAGCAGCTTAGGCGGGACAGGGGAGACTGAAGCTTTCTTT; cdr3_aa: CASSLGGTGETEAFF
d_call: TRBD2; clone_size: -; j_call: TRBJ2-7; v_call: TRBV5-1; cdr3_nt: TGCGCCAGCAGCCCGGGGAGGGCCCCCTCCAACTACGAGCAGTACTTC; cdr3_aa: CASSPGRAPSNYEQYF
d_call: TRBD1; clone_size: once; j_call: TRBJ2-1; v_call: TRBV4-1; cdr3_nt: TGCGCCAGCAGCCAATCCCGGACAGGGACCTACAATGAGCAGTTCTTC; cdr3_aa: CASSQSRTGTYNEQFF
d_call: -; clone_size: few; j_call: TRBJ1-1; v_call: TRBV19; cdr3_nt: TGTGCCAGTAGTATAAACAGGGAAACTGAAGCTTTCTTT; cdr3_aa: CASSINRETEAFF
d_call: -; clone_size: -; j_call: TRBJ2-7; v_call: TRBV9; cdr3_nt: TGTGCCAGCAGCCCTCTGGACGGTGGACCCTACGAGCAGTACTTC; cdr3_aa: CASSPLDGGPYEQYF
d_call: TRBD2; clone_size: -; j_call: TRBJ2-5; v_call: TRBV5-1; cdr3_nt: TGCGCCAGCAGGGGACTAGCGGGTGCCTCGGGACTAGACACCCAGTACTTC; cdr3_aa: CASRGLAGASGLDTQYF
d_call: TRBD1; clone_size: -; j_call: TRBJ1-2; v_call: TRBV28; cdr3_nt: TGTGCCAGCAGTTTCGGACAGGCGTACTATGGCTACACCTTC; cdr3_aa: CASSFGQAYYGYTF
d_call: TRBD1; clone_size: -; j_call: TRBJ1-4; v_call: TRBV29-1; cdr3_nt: TGCAGCGTTGGGACAGGGAAAAAACTGTTTTTT; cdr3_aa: CSVGTGKKLFF
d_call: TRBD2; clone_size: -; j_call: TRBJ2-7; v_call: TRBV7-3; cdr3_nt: TGTGCCAGCAGTTCGGGACTAGCGGGAGTCTCCCAGCCCTTCTACGAGCAGTACTTC; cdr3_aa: CASSSGLAGVSQPFYEQYF
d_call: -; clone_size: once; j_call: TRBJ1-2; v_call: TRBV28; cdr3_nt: TGTGCCAGCAGGGTCGGAGGGTATGGCTACACCTTC; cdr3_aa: CASRVGGYGYTF
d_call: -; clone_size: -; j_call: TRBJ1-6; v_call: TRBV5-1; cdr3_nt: TGCGCCAGCAGCTTCATCAGGGGCAGGGATTCACCCCTCCACTTT; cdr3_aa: CASSFIRGRDSPLHF
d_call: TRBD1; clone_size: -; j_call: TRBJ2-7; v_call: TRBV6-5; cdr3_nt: TGTGCCAGCTCCTTTGACAGGGTCCGCACCTACGAGCAGTACTTC; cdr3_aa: CASSFDRVRTYEQYF
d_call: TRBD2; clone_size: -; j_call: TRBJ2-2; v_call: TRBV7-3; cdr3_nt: TGTGCCAGCAGTGAATTAGCGGGAGCCTCGGGCACCGGGGAGCTGTTTTTT; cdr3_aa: CASSELAGASGTGELFF
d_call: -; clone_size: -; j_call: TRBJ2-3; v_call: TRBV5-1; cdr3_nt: TGCGCCAGCAGCTTGGTAGGGGGATCTAGCACAGATACGCAGTATTTT; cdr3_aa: CASSLVGGSSTDTQYF
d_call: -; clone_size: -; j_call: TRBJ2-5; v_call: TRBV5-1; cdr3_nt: TGCGCCAGCAGCGGGACGGGGGCGAGTCAAGAGACCCAGTACTTC; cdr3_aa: CASSGTGASQETQYF
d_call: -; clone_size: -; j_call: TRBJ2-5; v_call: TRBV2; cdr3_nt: TGTGCCAGCAGGTTTGCAGGAGAGACCCAGTACTTC; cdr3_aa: CASRFAGETQYF
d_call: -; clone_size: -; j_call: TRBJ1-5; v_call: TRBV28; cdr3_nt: TGTGCCAGCAGTTTTTCCCACCAGCCCCAGCATTTT; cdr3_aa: CASSFSHQPQHF
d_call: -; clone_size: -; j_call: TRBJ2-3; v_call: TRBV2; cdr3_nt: TGTGCCAGCGGGCGGGGATATTTCACAGATACGCAGTATTTT; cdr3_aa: CASGRGYFTDTQYF
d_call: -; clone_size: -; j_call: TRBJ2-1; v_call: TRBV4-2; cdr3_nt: TGTGCCAGCAGCCAAGGTGACGGGAGATTAGTTGAGCAGTTCTTC; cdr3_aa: CASSQGDGRLVEQFF
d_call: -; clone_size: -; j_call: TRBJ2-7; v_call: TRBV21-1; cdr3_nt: TGTGCCAGCAGCAAAGCTCGCGGGTCCGAGCAGTACTTC; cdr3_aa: CASSKARGSEQYF
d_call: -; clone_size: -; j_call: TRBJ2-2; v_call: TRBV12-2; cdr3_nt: TGTGCAAGTAGGCAGTCGAACACCGGGGAGCTGTTTTTT; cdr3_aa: CASRQSNTGELFF
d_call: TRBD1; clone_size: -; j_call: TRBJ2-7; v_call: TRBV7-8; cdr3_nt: TGTGCCAGCAGCCACCGGGACAGGGATAGGTCCTACGAGCAGTACTTC; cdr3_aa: CASSHRDRDRSYEQYF
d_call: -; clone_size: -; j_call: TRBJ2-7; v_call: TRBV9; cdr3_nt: TGTGCCAGCAGCGTAGTGACAGCGCCAACCTACGAGCAGTACTTC; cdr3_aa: CASSVVTAPTYEQYF
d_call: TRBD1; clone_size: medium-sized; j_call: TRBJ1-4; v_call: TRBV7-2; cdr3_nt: TGTGCCAGCAGCCCCACCGGGCCAGGGGGTGAAAAACTGTTTTTT; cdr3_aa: CASSPTGPGGEKLFF
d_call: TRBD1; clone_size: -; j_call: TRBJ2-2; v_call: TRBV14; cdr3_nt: TGTGCCAGCAGAGCGGACAGGGGTACCGGGGAGCTGTTTTTT; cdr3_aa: CASRADRGTGELFF